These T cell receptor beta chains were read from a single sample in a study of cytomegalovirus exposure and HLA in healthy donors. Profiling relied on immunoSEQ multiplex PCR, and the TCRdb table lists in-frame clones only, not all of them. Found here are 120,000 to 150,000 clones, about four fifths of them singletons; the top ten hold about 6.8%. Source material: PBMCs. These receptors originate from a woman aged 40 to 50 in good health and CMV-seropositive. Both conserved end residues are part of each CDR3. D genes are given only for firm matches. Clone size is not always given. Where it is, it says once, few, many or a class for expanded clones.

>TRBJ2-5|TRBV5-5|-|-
TGTGCCAGCAGTCAGCAGGGCTTCCAAGAGACCCAGTACTTC
CASSQQGFQETQYF
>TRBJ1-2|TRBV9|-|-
TGTGCCAGCAGCGTAGGGGCCTTGGATGGCTACACCTTC
CASSVGALDGYTF
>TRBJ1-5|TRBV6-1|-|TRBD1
TGTGCCAGCAGTGTGGGACAGGGAAGGCCCCAGCATTTT
CASSVGQGRPQHF
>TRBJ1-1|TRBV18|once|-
TGTGCCAGCTCACCACCGGGCTACTCGAACACTGAAGCTTTCTTT
CASSPPGYSNTEAFF
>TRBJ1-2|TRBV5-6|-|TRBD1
TGTGCCAGCAGGCCCTTGGGACAGGGTTCCTATGGCTACACCTTC
CASRPLGQGSYGYTF
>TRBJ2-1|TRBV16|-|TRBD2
TGTGCCAGCAGCCAACCTCTAGCGGGAGGGCCCTCGGGTGAGCAGTTCTTC
CASSQPLAGGPSGEQFF
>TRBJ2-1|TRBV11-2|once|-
TGTGCCAGCAGCCCCCCCCCGGGAGCCCCATACAATGAGCAGTTCTTC
CASSPPPGAPYNEQFF
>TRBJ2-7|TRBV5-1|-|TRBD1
TGCGCCAGCAGCAGCGGACAGGTCCCAACCTACGAGCAGTACTTC
CASSSGQVPTYEQYF
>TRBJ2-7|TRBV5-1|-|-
TGCGCCAGCAGCTTGGCAACAACCTCCTACGAGCAGTACTTC
CASSLATTSYEQYF
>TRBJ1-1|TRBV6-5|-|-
TGTGCCAGCAGCACCACAGTGAACACTGAAGCTTTCTTT
CASSTTVNTEAFF
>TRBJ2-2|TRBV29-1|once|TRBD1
TGCAGCGCGGGACAGCTATCCGGGGAGCTGTTTTTT
CSAGQLSGELFF
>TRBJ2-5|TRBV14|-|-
TGTGCCAGCAGCCAAGATAGGGGATCGACCCAGTACTTC
CASSQDRGSTQYF
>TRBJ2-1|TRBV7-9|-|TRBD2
TGTTCCAGCAGCTTATCTTTGCGGGAGGTCTACAATGAGCAGTTCTTC
CSSSLSLREVYNEQFF
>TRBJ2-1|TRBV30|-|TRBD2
TGTGCCTGGAGTGTACGGGCTAGCGGGAAATACAATGAGCAGTTCTTC
CAWSVRASGKYNEQFF
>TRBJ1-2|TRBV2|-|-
TGTGCCAGCGGGGGCCCCGGATCCGCTGGCTACACCTTC
CASGGPGSAGYTF
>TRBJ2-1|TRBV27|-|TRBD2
TGTGCCAGCAGTTTATCGACTAGCGGGATTGTACAGCAGTTCTTC
CASSLSTSGIVQQFF
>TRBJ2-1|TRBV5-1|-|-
TGCGCCAGCAGCTCAGGGCGGCTCTACAATGAGCAGTTCTTC
CASSSGRLYNEQFF
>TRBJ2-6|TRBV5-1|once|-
TGCGCCAGCAGCTTGGTGAGCTCTGGGGCCAACGTCCTGACTTTC
CASSLVSSGANVLTF
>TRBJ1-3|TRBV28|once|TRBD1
TGTGCCAGCAGTTTAGGGACGACAGGGGGCACTGGAAACACCATATATTTT
CASSLGTTGGTGNTIYF
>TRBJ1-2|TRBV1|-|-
TGCACCAGCAGCCGAGACGGTGGTCTGTTTGGCTACACCTTC
CTSSRDGGLFGYTF
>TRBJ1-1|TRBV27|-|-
TGTGCCAGCAAGAACAGGGTAGGGACTGAAGCTTTCTTT
CASKNRVGTEAFF
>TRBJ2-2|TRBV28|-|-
TGTGCCAGCAGCCCCCCCGGGGACACCGGGGAGCTGTTTTTT
CASSPPGDTGELFF
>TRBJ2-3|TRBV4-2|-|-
TGTGCCAGCAGCCAAGGCTCCTTAGCTCTTACGAGAGATACGCAGTATTTT
CASSQGSLALTRDTQYF
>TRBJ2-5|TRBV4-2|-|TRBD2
TGTGCCAGCAGCCTACTAGCGGAGAGGGGAGAGACCCAGTACTTC
CASSLLAERGETQYF
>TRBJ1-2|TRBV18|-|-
TGTGCCAGCGCAGCGATGGAGCAGGAGGCCGGGGGCTACACCTTC
CASAAMEQEAGGYTF
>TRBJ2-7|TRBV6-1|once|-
TGTGCCAGCAGTGGCCTAGGACTTCCCTACGAGCAGTACTTC
CASSGLGLPYEQYF
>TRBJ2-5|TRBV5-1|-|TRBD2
TGCGCCAGCAGCAAGAGATTGACTAGCGGGAGGGGTATGGGGGAGACCCAGTACTTC
CASSKRLTSGRGMGETQYF
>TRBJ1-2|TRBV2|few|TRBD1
TGTGCCAGCAGCGCCCTGGGACAGGGGGATGGCTACACCTTC
CASSALGQGDGYTF
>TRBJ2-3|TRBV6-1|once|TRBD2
TGTGCCAGCCAGCGGGAGGAAGCAGATACGCAGTATTTT
CASQREEADTQYF
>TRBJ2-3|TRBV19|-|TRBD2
TGTGCCAGTATGCAGGCGGGGGTCACAGATACGCAGTATTTT
CASMQAGVTDTQYF
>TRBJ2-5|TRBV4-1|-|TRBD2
TGCGCCAGCAGCCAACTAGCGGGAGCCAGTGAGACCCAGTACTTC
CASSQLAGASETQYF
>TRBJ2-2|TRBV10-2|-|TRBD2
TGCGCCAGCCGGGACTATGGGACCGGGGAGCTGTTTTTT
CASRDYGTGELFF
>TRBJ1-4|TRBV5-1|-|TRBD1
TGCGCCAGCAGCGACAACACAGGGGGCGGAAAACTGTTTTTT
CASSDNTGGGKLFF
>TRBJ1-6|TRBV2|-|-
TGTGCCAGCAGTGCGGGGGGCTATAATTCACCCCTCCACTTT
CASSAGGYNSPLHF
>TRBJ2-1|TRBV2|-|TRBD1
TGTGCCAGCAGTGACGGGACAGGGGATTTGAAGTTCTTC
CASSDGTGDLKFF
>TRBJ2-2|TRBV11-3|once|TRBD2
TGTGCCAGCAGCCACGGCGGGACTAGCGGGAACACCGGGGAGCTGTTTTTT
CASSHGGTSGNTGELFF
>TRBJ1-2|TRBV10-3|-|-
TGTGCCATCAGTGAGTCGGCCGCGGGAGTCGGAGGCTACACCTTC
CAISESAAGVGGYTF
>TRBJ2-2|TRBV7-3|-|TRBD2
TGTGCCAGCAGCCCACGCCCAGCGGGATCTTCCGGGGAGCTGTTTTTT
CASSPRPAGSSGELFF
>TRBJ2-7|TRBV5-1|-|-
TGCGCCAGCAGCTATTCAGATACGGGATACGAGCAGTACTTC
CASSYSDTGYEQYF
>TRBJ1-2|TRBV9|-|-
TGTGCCAGCAGCGTAGACAGGGCCAACTATGGCTACACCTTC
CASSVDRANYGYTF
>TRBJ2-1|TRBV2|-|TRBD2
TGTGCCAGCAGTGGGACTAGCGGGAGTGGCAATGAGCAGTTCTTC
CASSGTSGSGNEQFF
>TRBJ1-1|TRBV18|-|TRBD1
TGTGCCAGCTCCTTGCTCATTTTAACAGGGGCGATAAGGAACACTGAAGCTTTCTTT
CASSLLILTGAIRNTEAFF
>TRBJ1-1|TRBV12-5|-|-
TGTGCTAGTGTTCCCGGGGGGGCGAACACTGAAGCTTTCTTT
CASVPGGANTEAFF
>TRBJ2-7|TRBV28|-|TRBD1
TGTGCCAGCAGTTCGCTCCGACAGGGCAGATCCTACGAGCAGTACTTC
CASSSLRQGRSYEQYF
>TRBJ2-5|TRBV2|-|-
TGTGCCAGCAGTGAACAGGCTGGGGAGACCCAGTACTTC
CASSEQAGETQYF
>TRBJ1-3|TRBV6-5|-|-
TGTGCCAGCAGTTACTCCCGACGGGTTGGAAACACCATATATTTT
CASSYSRRVGNTIYF
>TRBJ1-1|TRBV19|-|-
TGTGCCAGTAGTGCCAGGGGAAGGGGTACTGAAGCTTTCTTT
CASSARGRGTEAFF
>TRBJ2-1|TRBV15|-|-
TGTGCCACCAGCAGAGATAGTATGGTGAATGAGCAGTTCTTC
CATSRDSMVNEQFF
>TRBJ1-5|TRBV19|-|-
TGTGCCAGTAGTAACGACAGAACACGACAGCCCCAGCATTTT
CASSNDRTRQPQHF
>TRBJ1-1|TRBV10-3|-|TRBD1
TGTGCCATCGGGGGACAGGAGAACACTGAAGCTTTCTTT
CAIGGQENTEAFF
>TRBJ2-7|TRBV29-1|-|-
TGCAGCGTTGCATATAGGAGGGCCGACTCCTACGAGCAGTACTTC
CSVAYRRADSYEQYF
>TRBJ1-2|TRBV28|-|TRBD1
TGTGCCAGCAGTCCGGGACAGGGCTACTATGGCTACACCTTC
CASSPGQGYYGYTF
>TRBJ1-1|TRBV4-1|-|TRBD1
TGCGCCAGCAGCCTCCGACAGGGGGCAATGAACACTGAAGCTTTCTTT
CASSLRQGAMNTEAFF
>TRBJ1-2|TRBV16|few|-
TGTGCCAGCAGCCAAGGAACGCAGGAGGGTTACACCTTC
CASSQGTQEGYTF
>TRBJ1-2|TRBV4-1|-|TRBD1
TGCGCCAGCAGCCAAGATCACAGGGGATCTCATGGCTACACCTTC
CASSQDHRGSHGYTF